This is a list of T cell receptor beta chains from one sample in a study of T cells after yellow fever vaccination. One entry per CDR3 protein, called by TCRdb with MiXCR from the 5' RACE reads. The top ten clones hold more than 12% of a sample with 600,000 to 750,000 distinct CDR3 sequences, over 9% of them seen once. Material: PBMCs, obtained on the day of the yellow fever booster vaccination. The receptor set was obtained from a man younger than 40 who received the YFV17D yellow fever vaccine. The CDR3 runs from the conserved cysteine through the conserved F or W. D genes are given only for firm matches. Size tells how often a clone was seen (once, few, many) or the class of an expanded clone, and some rows leave it out.

J gene	D gene	clone size	V gene	CDR3 protein	CDR3 DNA
TRBJ2-1	.	few	TRBV20-1	CSARDGGPSSYNEQFF	TGCAGTGCTAGAGACGGTGGGCCAAGCTCCTACAATGAGCAGTTCTTC
TRBJ2-3	.	few	TRBV7-2	CASSLDWASDTQYF	TGTGCCAGCAGCCTCGATTGGGCTTCAGATACGCAGTATTTT
TRBJ2-3	TRBD2	many	TRBV7-9	CASSLKSGSGTDTQYF	TGTGCCAGCAGCTTAAAAAGCGGGAGCGGCACAGATACGCAGTATTTT
TRBJ1-2	TRBD1	.	TRBV5-6	CASSLNQGAYGYTF	TGTGCCAGCAGCTTGAATCAGGGGGCCTATGGCTACACCTTC
TRBJ2-7	.	.	TRBV14	CASSQALFGGGLADFSYEQYF	TGTGCCAGCAGCCAAGCTTTGTTTGGCGGCGGATTAGCGGATTTCTCCTACGAGCAGTACTTC
TRBJ2-1	.	few	TRBV24-1	CATSESNYNEQFF	TGTGCCACCAGTGAAAGCAACTACAATGAGCAGTTCTTC
TRBJ2-3	TRBD2	.	TRBV4-3	CASSQDKASGSSTDTQYF	TGCGCCAGCAGCCAAGATAAGGCTAGCGGGAGTAGCACAGATACGCAGTATTTT
TRBJ2-5	.	.	TRBV20-1	CSASMGGQETQYF	TGCAGTGCATCGATGGGTGGTCAAGAGACCCAGTACTTC
TRBJ2-5	.	few	TRBV30	CAGERDRQETQYF	TGTGCCGGTGAGCGGGACAGACAAGAGACCCAGTACTTC
TRBJ1-1	.	.	TRBV12-3/TRBV12-4	CASSFRQNTEAFF	TGTGCCAGCAGTTTTCGACAGAACACTGAAGCTTTCTTT
TRBJ1-6	.	few	TRBV10-3	CATRLEDSPLHF	TGTGCCACCCGACTGGAAGATTCACCCCTCCACTTT
TRBJ1-1	TRBD1	many	TRBV7-2	CASSLRGQGGTEAFF	TGTGCCAGCAGCTTAAGGGGACAGGGTGGAACTGAAGCTTTCTTT
TRBJ2-3	TRBD2	few	TRBV7-9	CASTKPGLNTQYF	TGTGCCAGCACTAAACCGGGACTAAATACGCAGTATTTT
TRBJ1-5	.	once	TRBV24-1	CATSARDQPQHF	TGTGCCACCAGTGCGAGGGACCAGCCCCAGCATTTT
TRBJ2-1	.	.	TRBV29-1	CSVEDQGEQFF	TGCAGCGTTGAAGATCAGGGGGAGCAGTTCTTC
TRBJ2-7	.	.	TRBV7-3	CASSLMGGGGSYEQYF	TGTGCCAGCAGCTTAATGGGCGGAGGGGGATCCTACGAGCAGTACTTC
TRBJ1-2	.	.	TRBV10-3	CAISDGGSNYGYTF	TGTGCCATCAGTGATGGGGGCTCTAACTATGGCTACACCTTC
TRBJ2-1	TRBD2	.	TRBV5-1	CASSYERGGQGDEQFF	TGCGCCAGCAGCTATGAGCGGGGAGGCCAAGGCGATGAGCAGTTCTTC
TRBJ2-1	TRBD2	.	TRBV6-2/TRBV6-3	CASGLAGAYNEQFF	TGTGCCAGCGGACTAGCGGGAGCCTACAATGAGCAGTTCTTC
TRBJ2-2	.	few	TRBV28	CASRAGITGELFF	TGTGCCAGCCGGGCAGGGATCACCGGGGAGCTGTTTTTT
TRBJ2-7	.	few	TRBV5-5	CASSPGERGTYEQYF	TGTGCCAGCTCCCCCGGGGAGCGTGGGACCTACGAGCAGTACTTC
TRBJ2-1	TRBD2	few	TRBV19	CATFSGRAYNEQFF	TGTGCCACCTTTAGCGGGAGGGCCTACAATGAGCAGTTCTTC
TRBJ1-1	.	few	TRBV5-1	CASSLDAGRMNTEAFF	TGCGCCAGCAGCTTGGACGCAGGGAGGATGAACACTGAAGCTTTCTTT
TRBJ1-1	TRBD1	many	TRBV5-1	CASSPRTGMNTEAFF	TGCGCCAGCAGCCCGCGGACAGGGATGAACACTGAAGCTTTCTTT
TRBJ2-5	TRBD2	.	TRBV15	CATSRGLAKETQYF	TGTGCCACCAGCAGAGGACTAGCGAAGGAGACCCAGTACTTC
TRBJ1-4	.	few	TRBV30	CAWSVAPLRYEKLFF	TGTGCCTGGAGTGTAGCCCCCCTCCGCTATGAAAAACTGTTTTTT
TRBJ2-7	TRBD2	.	TRBV5-1	CASSMGLAGHYEQYF	TGCGCCAGCAGCATGGGACTAGCGGGACACTACGAGCAGTACTTC
TRBJ2-5	.	.	TRBV18	CASSPKPRAADLETQYF	TGTGCCAGCTCACCAAAGCCCCGGGCAGCAGACTTGGAGACCCAGTACTTC
TRBJ1-1	.	few	TRBV29-1	CSVEEGAGSRNTEAFF	TGCAGCGTTGAAGAAGGGGCAGGGAGTAGGAACACTGAAGCTTTCTTT
TRBJ1-1	.	.	TRBV6-1	CTTGRGQATEAFF	TGTACCACTGGGAGGGGACAAGCGACTGAAGCTTTCTTT
TRBJ2-7	TRBD2	.	TRBV9	CASSAPWGGGEQYF	TGTGCCAGCAGCGCGCCGTGGGGGGGAGGAGAGCAGTACTTC
TRBJ2-2	.	.	TRBV5-4	CASSLGREGELFF	TGTGCCAGCAGCTTAGGAAGGGAGGGGGAGCTGTTTTTT
TRBJ1-1	TRBD1	.	TRBV4-2	CASSQVADRGWDEAFF	TGTGCCAGCAGCCAAGTTGCCGACAGGGGCTGGGATGAAGCTTTCTTT
TRBJ2-1	TRBD2	.	TRBV3-1	CASSHAGGLVF	TGTGCCAGCAGCCACGCGGGGGGGCTAGTCTTC
TRBJ2-2	TRBD2	few	TRBV6-1	CASRAGLSNTGELFF	TGTGCCAGCAGAGCGGGACTTTCGAACACCGGGGAGCTGTTTTTT
TRBJ2-7	.	few	TRBV20-1	CSARPQGSHEQYF	TGCAGTGCTAGGCCGCAGGGTTCCCACGAGCAGTACTTC
TRBJ2-5	.	.	TRBV20-1	CSAKKGRWPETQYF	TGCAGTGCCAAAAAGGGTCGCTGGCCGGAGACCCAGTACTTC
TRBJ2-2	.	.	TRBV7-2	CASSSLHELFF	TGTGCCAGCAGCTCTTTACACGAGCTGTTTTTT
TRBJ2-1	.	.	TRBV24-1	CATSDAGTGHNEQFF	TGTGCCACCAGTGATGCCGGGACCGGGCACAATGAGCAGTTCTTC
TRBJ1-2	.	.	TRBV7-9	CASSSRVEQLYGYTF	TGTGCCAGCAGCTCTAGAGTAGAACAGCTTTATGGCTACACCTTC
TRBJ2-1	.	.	TRBV24-1	CATSDAGTRLDEQFF	TGTGCCACCAGTGATGCCGGGACCCGCCTGGATGAGCAGTTCTTC
TRBJ1-3	.	few	TRBV7-2	CASSFRQFGNTIYF	TGTGCCAGCAGCTTTAGACAGTTTGGAAACACCATATATTTT
TRBJ1-6	.	.	TRBV20-1	CSAGRGSGINSPLHF	TGCAGTGCTGGCCGAGGGTCGGGAATTAATTCACCCCTCCACTTT
TRBJ1-1	.	many	TRBV4-3	CASSHPGVGRTEAFF	TGCGCCAGCAGCCACCCCGGGGTAGGAAGGACTGAAGCTTTCTTT
TRBJ2-5	TRBD1	.	TRBV27	CASSLSYRGHGETQYF	TGTGCCAGCAGTTTGTCGTATAGGGGGCATGGTGAGACCCAGTACTTC
TRBJ2-1	.	.	TRBV29-1	CSVSLSGKGTNEQFF	TGCAGCGTTTCCCTCTCCGGGAAGGGGACCAATGAGCAGTTCTTC
TRBJ1-6	.	.	TRBV25-1	CASSEREGTNSPLHF	TGTGCCAGCAGTGAGCGCGAGGGGACCAATTCACCCCTCCACTTT
TRBJ2-3	.	.	TRBV11-2	CASSPAPYTQYF	TGTGCCAGCAGTCCTGCTCCGTATACGCAGTATTTT
TRBJ1-4	.	few	TRBV3-1	CASSSGGEKRGKLFF	TGTGCCAGCAGCTCCGGGGGGGAAAAGCGAGGAAAACTGTTTTTT
TRBJ1-3	TRBD1	.	TRBV12-3/TRBV12-4	CASTPGTGFISGNTIYF	TGTGCCAGCACCCCCGGGACAGGGTTCATCTCTGGAAACACCATATATTTT
TRBJ2-3	TRBD2	.	TRBV10-2	CASSMRGGQYF	TGCGCCAGCAGCATGCGCGGGGGGCAGTATTTT
TRBJ2-5	TRBD1	few	TRBV29-1	CSVDRDRGQETQYF	TGCAGCGTTGATCGGGACAGGGGCCAAGAGACCCAGTACTTC
TRBJ2-7	.	few	TRBV10-3	CAILSYSYEQYF	TGTGCCATCCTATCGTACTCCTACGAGCAGTACTTC
TRBJ2-1	.	few	TRBV5-1	CASFPVGQYNEQFF	TGCGCCAGCTTTCCAGTCGGGCAGTACAATGAGCAGTTCTTC
TRBJ1-1	.	.	TRBV7-2	CASSLMADEAFF	TGTGCCAGCAGCTTAATGGCAGATGAAGCTTTCTTT
TRBJ1-1	.	many	TRBV5-4	CASSFGGGKAAFF	TGTGCCAGCAGCTTTGGTGGGGGCAAGGCGGCTTTCTTT
TRBJ2-7	.	.	TRBV27	CASSWKGALSSYEQYF	TGTGCCAGCAGTTGGAAAGGGGCCCTTAGCTCCTACGAGCAGTACTTC
TRBJ2-2	TRBD2	few	TRBV9	CASSVGAGLAFTGELFF	TGTGCCAGCAGCGTAGGGGCGGGACTAGCGTTCACCGGGGAGCTGTTTTTT